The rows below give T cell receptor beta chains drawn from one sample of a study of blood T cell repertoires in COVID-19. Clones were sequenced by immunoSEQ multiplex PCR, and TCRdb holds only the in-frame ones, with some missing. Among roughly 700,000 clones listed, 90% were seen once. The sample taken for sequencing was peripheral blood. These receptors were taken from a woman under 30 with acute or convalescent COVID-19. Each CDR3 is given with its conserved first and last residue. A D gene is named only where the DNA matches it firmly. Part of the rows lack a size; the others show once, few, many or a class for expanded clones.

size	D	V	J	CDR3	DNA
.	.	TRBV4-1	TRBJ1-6	CASSHQSGKGAWSPLHF	TGCGCCAGCAGCCACCAGAGCGGGAAAGGGGCTTGGTCACCCCTCCACTTT
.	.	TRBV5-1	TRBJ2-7	CASSAGHLDEQYF	TGCGCCAGCAGCGCCGGACACCTTGACGAGCAGTACTTC
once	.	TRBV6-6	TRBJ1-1	CASSSPGHSNTEAFF	TGTGCCAGCAGTTCTCCGGGACACTCGAACACTGAAGCTTTCTTT
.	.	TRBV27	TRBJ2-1	CASNIGGSYNEQFF	TGTGCCAGCAATATAGGGGGCTCCTACAATGAGCAGTTCTTC
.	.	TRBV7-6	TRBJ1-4	CASSPADGNEKLFF	TGTGCCAGCAGCCCAGCGGACGGTAATGAAAAACTGTTTTTT
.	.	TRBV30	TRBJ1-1	CAWEKNTEAFF	TGTGCCTGGGAGAAGAACACTGAAGCTTTCTTT
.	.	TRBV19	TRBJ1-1	CASSKEGLRNTEAFF	TGTGCCAGTAGTAAGGAGGGGTTGAGGAACACTGAAGCTTTCTTT
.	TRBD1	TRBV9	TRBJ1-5	CASSTGTGHQPQHF	TGTGCCAGCAGCACCGGGACAGGGCATCAGCCCCAGCATTTT
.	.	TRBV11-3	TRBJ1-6	CASSRGTGNSPLHF	TGTGCCAGCAGCCGCGGGACGGGCAATTCACCCCTCCACTTT
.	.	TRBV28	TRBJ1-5	CASSSTVAGYSNQPQHF	TGTGCCAGCAGTTCGACCGTGGCAGGATATAGCAATCAGCCCCAGCATTTT
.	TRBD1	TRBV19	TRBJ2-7	CASSKTGFNEQYF	TGTGCCAGTAGTAAGACAGGGTTCAACGAGCAGTACTTC
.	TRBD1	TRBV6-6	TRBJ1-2	CASSADRGMFGYTF	TGTGCCAGCAGTGCCGACAGGGGGATGTTTGGCTACACCTTC
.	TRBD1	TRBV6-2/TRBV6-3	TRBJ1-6	CASSSGTVSFPYNSPLHF	TGTGCCAGCAGCTCCGGGACAGTCTCTTTCCCGTATAATTCACCCCTCCACTTT
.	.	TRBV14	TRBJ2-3	CASSHIVTDTQYF	TGTGCCAGCAGCCATATAGTAACCGATACGCAGTATTTT
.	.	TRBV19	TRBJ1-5	CASSERRDLGNQPQHF	TGTGCCAGTAGTGAACGACGGGATCTGGGCAATCAGCCCCAGCATTTT
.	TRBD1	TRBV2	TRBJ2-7	CASRAGTGGIKQYF	TGTGCCAGCAGGGCCGGGACAGGGGGGATTAAGCAGTACTTC
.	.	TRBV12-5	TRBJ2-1	CASGLGGGQFF	TGTGCTAGTGGTTTGGGAGGAGGGCAGTTCTTC
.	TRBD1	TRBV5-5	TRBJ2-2	CASSWDRGVNTGELFF	TGTGCCAGCAGCTGGGACAGGGGGGTCAACACCGGGGAGCTGTTTTTT
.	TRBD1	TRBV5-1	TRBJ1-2	CASSLVGQGLGRYGYTF	TGCGCCAGCAGCTTGGTGGGACAGGGGTTAGGGCGATATGGCTACACCTTC
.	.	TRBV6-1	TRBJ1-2	CASSGAVSTYGYTF	TGTGCCAGCAGTGGAGCAGTTAGCACCTATGGCTACACCTTC
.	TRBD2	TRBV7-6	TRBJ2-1	CASSQGTSGGADNEQFF	TGTGCCAGCAGCCAGGGGACTAGCGGGGGGGCGGATAATGAGCAGTTCTTC
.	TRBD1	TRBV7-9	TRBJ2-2	CASSSGQGARLSTGELFF	TGTGCCAGCAGCTCGGGACAGGGGGCGCGACTTAGCACCGGGGAGCTGTTTTTT
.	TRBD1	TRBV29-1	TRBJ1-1	CSALQDRGNEAFF	TGCAGCGCCCTACAGGACAGGGGGAATGAAGCTTTCTTT
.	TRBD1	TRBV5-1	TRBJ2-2	CASSLVGQGNTGELFF	TGCGCCAGCAGCTTGGTTGGACAGGGAAATACCGGGGAGCTGTTTTTT
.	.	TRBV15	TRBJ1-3	CATSRKTGIVGNTIYF	TGTGCCACCAGCAGAAAAACAGGGATAGTAGGGAACACCATATATTTT
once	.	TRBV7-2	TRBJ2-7	CASSLGLAEGLPYEQYF	TGTGCCAGCAGCTTAGGGCTGGCAGAGGGTCTTCCCTACGAGCAGTACTTC
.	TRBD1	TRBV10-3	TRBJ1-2	CAISRAETGFNGYTF	TGTGCCATCAGTCGCGCTGAGACAGGGTTTAATGGCTACACCTTC
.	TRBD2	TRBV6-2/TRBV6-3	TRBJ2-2	CASSYTSGGNTGELFF	TGTGCCAGCAGTTATACTAGCGGGGGTAACACCGGGGAGCTGTTTTTT
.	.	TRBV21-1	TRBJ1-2	CASSKSQATSGQGARDYGYTF	TGTGCCAGCAGCAAAAGCCAGGCCACCTCGGGACAGGGGGCGCGGGACTATGGCTACACCTTC
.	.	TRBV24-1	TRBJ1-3	CATSPTVPGNTIYF	TGTGCCACCAGTCCGACAGTCCCTGGAAACACCATATATTTT
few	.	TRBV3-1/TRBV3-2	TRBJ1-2	CASSQGIQGAYGYTF	TGTGCCAGCAGCCAAGGGATTCAGGGTGCCTATGGCTACACCTTC
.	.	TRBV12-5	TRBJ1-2	CASGLVVVLGEGAGGYTF	TGTGCTAGTGGTTTGGTAGTGGTGTTGGGTGAGGGAGCGGGTGGCTACACCTTC
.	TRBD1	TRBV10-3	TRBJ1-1	CAISEDKGQGETEAFF	TGTGCCATCAGTGAGGATAAGGGACAGGGCGAAACTGAAGCTTTCTTT
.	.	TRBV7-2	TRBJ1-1	CASRGSMNTEAFF	TGTGCCAGCCGGGGGTCGATGAACACTGAAGCTTTCTTT
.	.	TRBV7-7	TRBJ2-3	CASSLGRTDTQYF	TGTGCCAGCAGCTTGGGGCGCACAGATACGCAGTATTTT
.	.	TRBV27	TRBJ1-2	CASSLRAGGYEGYTF	TGTGCCAGCAGTTTACGAGCCGGGGGGTATGAGGGCTACACCTTC
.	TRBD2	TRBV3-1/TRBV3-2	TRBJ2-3	CASSLLSGTSTRNTQYF	TGTGCCAGCAGCCTTCTATCCGGGACTAGTACCCGGAATACGCAGTATTTT
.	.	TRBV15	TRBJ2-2	CATSRDWAKNTGELFF	TGTGCCACCAGCAGAGATTGGGCAAAGAACACCGGGGAGCTGTTTTTT
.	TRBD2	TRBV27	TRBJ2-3	CASRRLAGPDDTQYF	TGTGCCAGCAGAAGGTTAGCGGGGCCTGACGATACGCAGTATTTT
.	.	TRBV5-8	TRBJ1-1	CASSLIGANTEAFF	TGTGCCAGCAGCTTGATAGGAGCGAACACTGAAGCTTTCTTT
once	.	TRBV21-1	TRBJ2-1	CASSVPTGVLLSYNEQFF	TGTGCCAGCAGCGTACCGACAGGGGTCCTCCTCTCCTACAATGAGCAGTTCTTC
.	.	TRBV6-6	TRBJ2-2	CASSYEGRAGELFF	TGTGCCAGCAGTTACGAGGGAAGGGCCGGGGAGCTGTTTTTT
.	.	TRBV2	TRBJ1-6	CASSGLDRGFSPLHF	TGTGCCAGCAGTGGTTTGGACAGAGGTTTTTCACCCCTCCACTTT
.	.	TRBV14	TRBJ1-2	CASSSGEGRQYYGYTF	TGTGCCAGCAGCTCAGGGGAGGGCAGACAATACTATGGCTACACCTTC
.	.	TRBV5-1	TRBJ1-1	CATYLCRENTEAFF	.
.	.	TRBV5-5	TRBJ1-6	CASSTVGVFNSPLHF	TGTGCCAGCAGCACAGTCGGCGTATTCAATTCACCCCTCCACTTT
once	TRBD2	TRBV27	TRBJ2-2	CASSPRLSGGFHTGELFF	TGTGCCAGCAGTCCCCGGCTAAGCGGGGGGTTTCACACCGGGGAGCTGTTTTTT
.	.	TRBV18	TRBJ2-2	CASSRGHKITGELFF	TGTGCCAGCTCACGGGGACACAAAATCACCGGGGAGCTGTTTTTT
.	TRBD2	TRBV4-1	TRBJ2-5	CASSQELAGGQETQYF	TGCGCCAGCAGCCAAGAGTTAGCGGGCGGACAAGAGACCCAGTACTTC
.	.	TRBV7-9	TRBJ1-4	CASISPGLLDLLW	TGTGCCAGCATCTCCCCGGGACTGCTCGATCTGTTGTGG
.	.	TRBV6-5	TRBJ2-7	CASSYRVRGPYEQYF	TGTGCCAGCAGTTACCGAGTCAGAGGGCCCTACGAGCAGTACTTC
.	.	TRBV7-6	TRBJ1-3	CASSLAQRSSGNTIYF	TGTGCCAGCAGCTTAGCGCAACGGAGCTCTGGAAACACCATATATTTT
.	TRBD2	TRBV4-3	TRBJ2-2	CASSQGTSGGALTGELFF	TGCGCCAGCAGCCAGGGGACTAGCGGGGGGGCGTTAACCGGGGAGCTGTTTTTT
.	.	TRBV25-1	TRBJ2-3	CASSEGGVVADTQYF	TGTGCCAGCAGTGAAGGGGGCGTGGTCGCAGATACGCAGTATTTT
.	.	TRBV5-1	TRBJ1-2	CASSLAPQGDYGYTF	TGCGCCAGCAGCTTGGCCCCCCAGGGCGACTATGGCTACACCTTC
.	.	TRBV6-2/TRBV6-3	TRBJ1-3	CASSPPHRYSGNTIYF	TGTGCCAGCAGCCCTCCCCACAGGTACTCTGGAAACACCATATATTTT
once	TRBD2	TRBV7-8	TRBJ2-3	CASSWTSGASSDTQYF	TGTGCCAGCAGCTGGACTAGCGGGGCTAGTTCAGATACGCAGTATTTT
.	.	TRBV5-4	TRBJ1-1	CASSVGADTEAFF	TGTGCCAGCAGCGTAGGAGCAGACACTGAAGCTTTCTTT
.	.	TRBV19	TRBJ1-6	CASSLTGHVIGRYNSPLHF	TGTGCCAGTAGTTTAACGGGACACGTTATAGGTCGCTATAATTCACCCCTCCACTTT